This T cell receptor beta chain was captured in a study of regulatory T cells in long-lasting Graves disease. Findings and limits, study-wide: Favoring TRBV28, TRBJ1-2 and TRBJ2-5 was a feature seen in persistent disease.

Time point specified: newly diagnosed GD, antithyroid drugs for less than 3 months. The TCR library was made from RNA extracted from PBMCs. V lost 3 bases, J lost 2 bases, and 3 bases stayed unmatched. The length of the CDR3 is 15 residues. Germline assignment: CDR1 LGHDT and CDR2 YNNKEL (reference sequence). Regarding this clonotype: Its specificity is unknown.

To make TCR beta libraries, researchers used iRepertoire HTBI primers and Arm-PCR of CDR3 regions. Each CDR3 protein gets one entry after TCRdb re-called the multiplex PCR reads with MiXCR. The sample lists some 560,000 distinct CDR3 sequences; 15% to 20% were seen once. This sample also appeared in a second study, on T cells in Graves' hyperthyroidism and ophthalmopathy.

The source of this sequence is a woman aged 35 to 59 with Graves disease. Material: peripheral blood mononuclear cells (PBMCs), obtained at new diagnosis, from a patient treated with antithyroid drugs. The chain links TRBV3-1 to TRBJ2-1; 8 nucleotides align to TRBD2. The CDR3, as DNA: TGTGCCAGCAGCCACTTAGCGGGGACCTACAATGAGCAGTTCTTC. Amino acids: CASSHLAGTYNEQFF.